This is a list of T cell receptor beta chains from one sample in a study of blood T cells in healthy people across ages. TCRdb analysed the 5' RACE reads with MiXCR anew, one entry per CDR3 protein. This sample has about 1.8 million distinct CDR3 sequences, with roughly 52% found just once. The sample taken for sequencing was blood. The receptor source for this set is a woman between 40 and 50 years old in good health. Each CDR3 is given with its conserved first and last residue. D genes are given only for firm matches. Clone size is not always given. Where it is, it says once, few, many or a class for expanded clones.

d_call j_call v_call clone_size cdr3_aa cdr3_nt
. TRBJ1-2 TRBV7-3 . CASSLTRTAWDGYTF TGTGCCAGCAGCTTAACTAGGACAGCATGGGATGGCTACACCTTC
TRBD2 TRBJ2-4 TRBV28 . CASSETSGLAKNIQYF TGTGCCAGCAGCGAGACTAGCGGGCTAGCCAAAAACATTCAGTACTTC
. TRBJ1-5 TRBV4-1 few CASSQLPGHGYQPQHF TGCGCCAGCAGCCAACTTCCGGGACACGGATATCAGCCCCAGCATTTT
. TRBJ2-5 TRBV11-2 . CASSFSPAGAGETQYF TGTGCCAGCAGCTTCTCACCGGCAGGGGCAGGGGAGACCCAGTACTTC
. TRBJ2-7 TRBV12-3/TRBV12-4 many CASSFGGGAYEQYF TGTGCCAGCAGCTTCGGAGGGGGCGCCTACGAGCAGTACTTC
TRBD1 TRBJ2-7 TRBV6-8 . CANGTGRTGQYF TGTGCCAACGGGACAGGGAGAACTGGGCAGTACTTC
TRBD1 TRBJ1-1 TRBV7-2 . CASSFGQANTEAFF TGTGCCAGCAGCTTTGGACAGGCGAACACTGAAGCTTTCTTT
. TRBJ2-7 TRBV7-8 . CASSLTWKLRDNEQYF TGTGCCAGCAGCTTAACGTGGAAGCTTAGGGACAACGAGCAGTACTTC
TRBD2 TRBJ2-1 TRBV20-1 few CSAQLAAGGSYNEQFF TGCAGCGCACAGCTTGCAGCGGGGGGCTCCTACAATGAGCAGTTCTTC
. TRBJ2-4 TRBV11-1 . CASSTLGREQYF TGTGCCAGCAGCACGCTAGGACGGGAGCAGTACTTC
. TRBJ2-7 TRBV25-1 few CASSASFQGDYEQYF TGTGCCAGCAGTGCGAGTTTCCAGGGTGACTACGAGCAGTACTTC
TRBD1 TRBJ1-2 TRBV6-6 . CASSYSAGGNYGYTF TGTGCCAGCAGTTACTCGGCAGGGGGGAACTATGGCTACACCTTC
. TRBJ2-1 TRBV4-2 . CTSSQVGSIGNEQFF TGTACCAGCAGCCAAGTGGGGTCCATCGGGAATGAGCAGTTCTTC
. TRBJ2-1 TRBV20-1 once CSARRTLGGYNEQFF TGCAGTGCTAGGCGGACCTTAGGAGGGTACAATGAGCAGTTCTTC
. TRBJ2-3 TRBV27 few CASSLRRGASDTQYF TGTGCCAGCAGTTTACGCCGGGGGGCGTCAGATACGCAGTATTTT
TRBD1 TRBJ2-5 TRBV20-1 . CSPLDRDRETQYF TGCAGCCCCCTCGACAGGGACCGCGAGACCCAGTACTTC
. TRBJ1-5 TRBV20-1 . CSAKGYNNQPQHF TGCAGTGCTAAGGGGTATAACAATCAGCCCCAGCATTTT
. TRBJ2-3 TRBV6-1 . CASSEGDRLALTDTQYF TGTGCCAGCAGTGAAGGCGACAGGTTGGCCCTCACAGATACGCAGTATTTT
TRBD1 TRBJ1-4 TRBV12-3/TRBV12-4 once CASSYGQGGVEKLFF TGTGCCAGCAGTTATGGACAGGGGGGAGTGGAAAAACTGTTTTTT
TRBD1 TRBJ2-7 TRBV27 few CASKSALGDSISYEQYF TGTGCCAGCAAGAGCGCCCTTGGGGACAGTATCTCCTACGAGCAGTACTTC
TRBD2 TRBJ2-1 TRBV29-1 few CSVESGSGGLSYNEQFF TGCAGCGTTGAATCCGGTAGCGGGGGCCTCTCCTACAATGAGCAGTTCTTC
. TRBJ2-7 TRBV6-2/TRBV6-3 . CASSSPPTGSYEQYF TGTGCCAGCAGTTCCCCGCCGACAGGCTCCTACGAGCAGTACTTC
TRBD1 TRBJ2-1 TRBV3-1 few CASSQDRATYNEQFF TGTGCCAGCAGCCAGGACAGGGCAACCTACAATGAGCAGTTCTTC
TRBD2 TRBJ2-1 TRBV12-3/TRBV12-4 . CASSLSGIPYNEQFF TGTGCCAGCAGTTTAAGCGGGATCCCCTACAATGAGCAGTTCTTC
. TRBJ1-4 TRBV2 . CASRVQPGEKLFF TGTGCCAGCAGAGTCCAACCGGGTGAAAAACTGTTTTTT
. TRBJ2-3 TRBV27 few CASSPAFGEITDTQYF TGTGCCAGCAGTCCCGCTTTCGGGGAGATTACAGATACGCAGTATTTT
TRBD1 TRBJ2-7 TRBV5-1 . CASSVLGQASFYEQYF TGCGCCAGCAGCGTACTGGGACAGGCTTCGTTCTACGAGCAGTACTTC
. TRBJ2-1 TRBV12-1 few CASSSSPRDRSGYNEQFF TGTGCCAGCAGCTCGTCCCCCAGGGACAGGTCGGGATACAATGAGCAGTTCTTC
. TRBJ1-2 TRBV7-2 . CASSSYRTADGYTF TGTGCCAGCAGCTCATATAGGACAGCGGATGGCTACACCTTC
. TRBJ2-3 TRBV27 few CASSPQQGWIADTQYF TGTGCCAGCAGTCCCCAACAGGGTTGGATAGCAGATACGCAGTATTTT
. TRBJ2-7 TRBV20-1 . CSAIGDTDEQYF TGCAGTGCTATAGGGGATACTGACGAGCAGTACTTC
. TRBJ2-7 TRBV15 few CATSRDPGRSYEQYF TGTGCCACCAGCAGAGATCCAGGGAGGTCCTACGAGCAGTACTTC
TRBD2 TRBJ2-3 TRBV2 . CASGGLAGTDTQYF TGTGCCAGCGGGGGACTAGCGGGCACAGATACGCAGTATTTT
. TRBJ2-3 TRBV7-3 few CASSLSPAASTDTQYF TGTGCCAGCAGCTTAAGCCCAGCGGCTAGCACAGATACGCAGTATTTT
TRBD1 TRBJ2-7 TRBV7-2 many CASSSATGGLREQYF TGTGCCAGCAGCTCTGCGACAGGGGGACTCCGCGAGCAGTACTTC
. TRBJ1-6 TRBV15 few CATSRDTANSPLHF TGTGCCACCAGCAGAGATACAGCCAATTCACCCCTCCACTTT
TRBD2 TRBJ2-3 TRBV20-1 few CSARGLAGGRLTDTQYF TGCAGTGCGAGGGGACTAGCGGGGGGGCGACTCACAGATACGCAGTATTTT
. TRBJ2-4 TRBV6-2/TRBV6-3 once CAAASTAKNILYF TGTGCCGCAGCGTCCACAGCCAAAAACATTCTGTACTTC
. TRBJ2-1 TRBV20-1 . CSATPQRPNFPGGQFF TGCAGTGCTACTCCCCAGCGACCAAATTTCCCCGGCGGGCAGTTCTTC
. TRBJ2-1 TRBV20-1 . CSAVLAARNEQFF TGCAGTGCCGTCTTAGCGGCCCGCAATGAGCAGTTCTTC
. TRBJ2-3 TRBV20-1 . CSAQNAGTRTDTQYF TGCAGTGCCCAGAATGCGGGGACTCGAACAGATACGCAGTATTTT
TRBD2 TRBJ2-1 TRBV20-1 . CSARNVASGGGDYNEQFF TGCAGTGCTAGAAATGTCGCTTCCGGCGGGGGTGACTACAATGAGCAGTTCTTC
. TRBJ1-2 TRBV29-1 . CSVGGRGTKYGYTF TGCAGCGTCGGGGGACGGGGCACCAAATATGGCTACACCTTC
. TRBJ2-7 TRBV7-9 few CASSPRDRTEQYF TGTGCCAGCAGCCCGAGGGACCGTACCGAGCAGTACTTC
TRBD1 TRBJ2-3 TRBV6-2/TRBV6-3 . CASSLPTGGADTQYF TGTGCCAGCAGTCTCCCGACAGGGGGAGCGGATACGCAGTATTTT
. TRBJ2-3 TRBV5-1 . CASSLSRGPVDTQYF TGCGCCAGCAGCTTGTCCCGGGGGCCCGTGGATACGCAGTATTTT
. TRBJ1-5 TRBV6-2/TRBV6-3 . CASRRRGDNQPQHF TGTGCCAGCAGACGCCGGGGTGATAATCAGCCCCAGCATTTT
TRBD2 TRBJ2-4 TRBV4-3 . CASSRGTSGNLAKNIQYF TGCGCCAGCAGCCGCGGGACTAGCGGGAACCTAGCCAAAAACATTCAGTACTTC
TRBD2 TRBJ2-5 TRBV9 few CASSVDPAGGLQETQYF TGTGCCAGCAGCGTAGACCCAGCGGGGGGATTACAAGAGACCCAGTACTTC
TRBD1 TRBJ1-4 TRBV29-1 few CSVDDTGQGSGEKLFF TGCAGCGTTGACGATACGGGACAGGGGAGCGGTGAAAAACTGTTTTTT
. TRBJ1-2 TRBV20-1 few CSARAREGTEGYTF TGCAGTGCTAGAGCCCGGGAGGGGACGGAGGGCTACACCTTC